This entry concerns a single T cell receptor (beta chain). For the second PCR, which ran for roughly 6 to 11 cycles, a sample-barcoded 5' primer and a J-beta primer mix were used. TCRdb passed the 5' RACE reads through MiXCR, listing each CDR3 protein once. The table shows around 1.5 million distinct CDR3 sequences, with about 31% occurring only once. This entry comes from a study of blood T cells in healthy people across ages. Germline V CDR1 and CDR2: SGHRS, YFSETQ. There are 15 residues in the CDR3. V gave up 6 bases and J gave up 5 bases; unmatched junction bases: 9. Input material: blood. The sequence came from a woman aged 25 to 39 in good health. V is TRBV5-1 and J is TRBJ2-1; 9 bases are shared with TRBD2. CDR3 sequence (DNA): TGCGCCAGCACCCGGGGCGGGAGGGTCGACAATGAGCAGTTCTTC. This sequence encodes CASTRGGRVDNEQFF.